What follows are 14 T cell receptor beta chains derived from one specimen sequenced in a study of T-cell memory formation after mild COVID-19. MiXCR, applied by TCRdb to the 5' RACE reads, yields one record per CDR3 protein. The table lists 150,000 to 200,000 distinct CDR3 sequences, around 16% of them singletons. Sequencing was performed on PBMCs or a T cell subset sorted from them (not recorded which). The receptors come from an adult woman who had mild COVID-19 (a few samples of this study predate the infection). Cell type and time point are not known.

This clonotype was seen a few times. The chain is built from TRBV13 and TRBJ2-2; TRBD2 matches at 9 bases. The germline gives CDR1 PRHDT, CDR2 FYEKMQ (reference sequence). V trimming: 0 bases; J trimming: 3 bases; junction bases outside the gene matches: 8. The CDR3 runs to 18 residues. The CDR3 DNA sequence: TGTGCCAGCAGCTTAGGCTCCGTACGACTAGCGGACACCGGGGAGCTGTTTTTT. This encodes CASSLGSVRLADTGELFF.

The V and J genes are TRBV27 and TRBJ1-2; 7 nucleotides align to TRBD1. The V gene's germline CDR1 is MNHEY and CDR2 SMNVEV (reference sequence). Trimming took 9 bases from V and 5 from J; bases not matched to a gene: 9. The CDR3 spans 13 residues. CDR3 region: CASRQGAGYGYTF. CDR3 in DNA: TGTGCCAGTCGACAGGGCGCGGGGTATGGCTACACCTTC.

The table lists this clonotype with a few counts. CDR3 nucleotide sequence: TGTGCCAGCAGCCAAGGGACTAGCGGGGGCCAAGAGACCCAGTACTTC. Its translation: CASSQGTSGGQETQYF. The rearrangement uses TRBV5-4 and TRBJ2-5; 14 nucleotides agree with TRBD2. CDR3 length equals 16 residues. Per the germline V gene, CDR1 is SGHNT and CDR2 is YYREEE (reference sequence). The junction had 3 bases not matched to a gene; V was cut back by 4 bases and J by 1 base.

This clonotype was counted between two and nine times. V usage is TRBV6-6 and J usage is TRBJ1-1, with D perhaps matching TRBD1 (6 bases). The CDR3 contains 15 residues. V lost 6 bases and J 0 bases, leaving 14 bases between the germline ends. The germline CDR1 and CDR2 sequences are MNHNY and SVGAGI (reference sequence). Here the CDR3 reads CASRDRTAMNTEAFF. The CDR3 nucleotides are TGTGCCAGCAGGGATAGGACAGCCATGAACACTGAAGCTTTCTTT.

This sequence joins TRBV5-1 and TRBJ2-1; TRBD1 matches 7 bases. CDR3 length: 15 amino acids. Trimming took 3 bases from V and 1 from J; bases not matched to a gene: 4. CDR1 and CDR2 from the germline V gene are SGHRS and YFSETQ. The CDR3 region is CASSSTGVSYNEQFF. The CDR3 DNA reads TGCGCCAGCAGCTCCACAGGGGTTTCCTACAATGAGCAGTTCTTC.

This clonotype has only a few counts. CDR3 region: CASSHPFTGGQKNIQYF. The CDR3 region has the DNA TGCGCCAGCAGCCACCCATTCACAGGGGGGCAAAAAAACATTCAGTACTTC. V is TRBV4-1 and J is TRBJ2-4; TRBD1 aligns across 8 bases. Per germline, CDR1 MGHRA and CDR2 YSYEKL. Losses at the gene ends were 3 bases for V and 4 bases for J; bases not matched to a gene: 11. The CDR3 length is 17 residues.

This clonotype was counted a few times. The rearrangement links TRBV2 to TRBJ2-4; 8 bases match TRBD2. Germline CDR1 SNHLY, CDR2 FYNNEI. V lost 7 bases, J lost 1 base, and 3 bases stayed unmatched. The CDR3 is 14 residues long. In nucleotides, the CDR3 is TGTGCCAGCAATGAGCGGGAGGCCAAAAACATTCAGTACTTC. It encodes CASNEREAKNIQYF.

This clonotype was detected only a few times. The chain's CDR3 is CATSDNPGQGGGKLFF. The CDR3 nucleotides read TGTGCCACCAGTGACAATCCAGGACAGGGAGGCGGAAAACTGTTTTTT. The rearrangement uses TRBV24-1 and TRBJ1-4; 8 bases agree with TRBD1. This CDR3 has 16 amino acids. V shed 4 bases, J shed 10 bases, and the junction held 13 bases outside the gene matches. Germline V gene lookup returns CDR1 KGHDR and CDR2 SFDVKD.

V gene TRBV5-1 combines with J gene TRBJ2-3; 11 bases map to TRBD2. The CDR3 length is 18 residues. With 3 bases clipped from V and 3 bases from J, the junction kept 12 bases outside the gene matches. CDR1 and CDR2 from the germline V gene are SGHRS and YFSETQ. The CDR3 here is CASSSTGLAGGRTDTQYF. The CDR3 DNA reads as TGCGCCAGCAGCTCAACAGGGCTAGCGGGGGGACGGACAGATACGCAGTATTTT.

The chain links TRBV7-8 to TRBJ2-5; D perhaps matches TRBD2 (6 bases). With 7 bases removed from V and 5 bases from J, the gap between germline ends came to 17 bases. The CDR3 consists of 14 residues. Germline V lookup: CDR1 SGHVS, CDR2 FQNEAQ. The CDR3 spells CASIRTGGGETQYF. The CDR3 DNA is TGTGCCAGCATTAGAACTGGGGGAGGCGAGACCCAGTACTTC.

This clonotype was seen only a few times. Sequence at one end of the junction differs from germline and may be a read error. The rearrangement joins TRBV7-7 to TRBJ2-1, with TRBD2 matching over 12 bases. Per the germline V gene, CDR1 is SSHAT and CDR2 is FNYEAQ (reference sequence). This CDR3 region has 15 residues. The DNA of the CDR3 is TGTGCTAGCAGCTCGGGACTAGCGGGTACGGGTGAGCAGTTCTTC. It encodes CASSSGLAGTGEQFF. The variable domain in full, completed from reference TRBV7-7 and TRBJ2-1, reads GAGVSQSPRYKVTKRGQDVTLRCDPISSHATLYWYQQALGQGPEFLTYFNYEAQPDKSGLPSDRFSAERPEGSISTLTIQRTEQRDSAMYRCASSSGLAGTGEQFFGPGTRLTVL.

This clonotype was found a few times. This chain links TRBV20-1 with TRBJ2-7; TRBD1 is a possible D gene (6 bases). This CDR3 is 13 amino acids long. CDR1 DFQATT and CDR2 SNEGSKA come from the germline V gene (reference sequence). Trimming stripped 8 bases from V and 5 bases from J, with 19 bases between. The CDR3 coding sequence is TGCAGTCCAGCGGCCCAGGGGAAGGACGAGCAGTACTTC. It is translated as CSPAAQGKDEQYF.

The sample holds a few counts of this clonotype. This chain connects TRBV10-3 to TRBJ2-5; 7 nucleotides align to TRBD1. Germline V CDR1 and CDR2: ENHRY, SYGVKD. The CDR3 contains 13 residues. Trimming cost V 11 bases and J 1 base; bases outside gene matches: 7. CDR3 DNA: TGTGCCGCACAGGGGAGAGCCCAAGAGACCCAGTACTTC. Translation gives CAAQGRAQETQYF.

The chain recombines TRBV2 with TRBJ2-3; 10 bases match TRBD2. Germline assignment: CDR1 SNHLY and CDR2 FYNNEI. This CDR3 has 14 amino acids. The J segment lost 5 bases and the V segment lost 9 bases, leaving 8 bases of the junction unmatched. CDR3 sequence (DNA): TGTGCCAGAGAAATAGCGGGGGGTGTAGATACGCAGTATTTT. Encoded protein: CAREIAGGVDTQYF.